These 5 T cell receptor beta chains came from one sample sequenced in a study of blood T cell repertoires in COVID-19. Assay used: immunoSEQ multiplex PCR; TCRdb lists only in-frame clones, some missing. The profile shows 70,000 to 90,000 clones, more than 65% of them singletons. Sequencing was carried out using peripheral blood. All receptors come from a man aged 70-80 years with acute or convalescent COVID-19.

This rearrangement joins TRBV7-9 to TRBJ2-5; 13 nucleotides match TRBD2. V was pared by 4 bases and J by 1 base, with 6 bases of the junction left unmatched. Germline CDR1 is SEHNR and CDR2 is FQNEAQ (reference sequence). The CDR3 totals 17 residues. CDR3 in amino acids: CASSSSTSGGSQETQYF. CDR3 in DNA: TGTGCCAGCAGCTCATCGACTAGCGGGGGGAGCCAAGAGACCCAGTACTTC.

The chain couples TRBV27 to TRBJ1-2; D perhaps matches TRBD1 (6 bases). The V gene lost 6 bases and the J gene lost 4 bases, with 18 bases spanning the gap. Looked up from germline, CDR1 is MNHEY and CDR2 is SMNVEV (reference sequence). The CDR3 length is 15 residues. This chain's CDR3 is CASRQEPGQTYGYTF. In DNA, the CDR3 is TGTGCCAGCAGACAGGAACCGGGACAAACCTATGGCTACACCTTC.

In regard to this clone: The sample holds other DNA sequences that translate to the same CDR3. The genes are TRBV5-1 and TRBJ2-2; no reliable D call. Germline assignment: CDR1 SGHRS and CDR2 YFSETQ. The CDR3 has 13 residues. The V end lost 0 bases, the J end lost 5 bases, and 5 bases lay between the germline ends. CDR3 DNA sequence: TGCGCCAGCAGCTTGGCTTCGACCGGGGAGCTGTTTTTT. Translation gives CASSLASTGELFF.

J is TRBJ1-1 and V is TRBV29-1; D gene uncertain. The CDR3 is 13 amino acids. The germline V gene encodes CDR1 SQVTM and CDR2 ANQGSEA. The CDR3 here is CTIQEGSGTEAFF. The CDR3 DNA reads TGCACCATCCAAGAGGGTTCGGGTACTGAAGCTTTCTTT. The complete variable domain, with remaining parts taken from reference TRBV29-1 and TRBJ1-1, reads SAVISQKPSRDICQRGTSLTIQCQVDSQVTMMFWYRQQPGQSLTLIATANQGSEATYESGFVIDKFPISRPNLTFSTLTVSNMSPEDSSIYLCTIQEGSGTEAFFGQGTRLTVV.

J is TRBJ1-4 and V is TRBV19; tentative D call: TRBD1 (5 bases). V lost 7 bases and J lost 13, with 13 bases in between. The CDR3 length is 11 residues. Germline values: CDR1 LNHDA, CDR2 SQIVND (reference sequence). In DNA, the CDR3 is TGTGCCAGTACCTCCCAGGGTGGACTGTTTTTT. Its protein product is CASTSQGGLFF.